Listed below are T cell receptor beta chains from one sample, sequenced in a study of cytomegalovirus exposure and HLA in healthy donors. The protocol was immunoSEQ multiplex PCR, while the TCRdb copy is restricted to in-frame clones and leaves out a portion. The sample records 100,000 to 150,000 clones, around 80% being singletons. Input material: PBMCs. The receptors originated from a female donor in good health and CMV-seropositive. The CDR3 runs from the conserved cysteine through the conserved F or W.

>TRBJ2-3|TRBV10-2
CASSDSGTSGGDTQYF
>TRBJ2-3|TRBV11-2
CASSFPSGGQYF
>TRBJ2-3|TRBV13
CASSTRLAGLGTDTQYF
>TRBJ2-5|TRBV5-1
CASSLVLAGGEETQYF
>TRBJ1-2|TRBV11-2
CASSLGAGVRSGYTF
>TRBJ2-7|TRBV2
CASSDSSGQGFHEQYF
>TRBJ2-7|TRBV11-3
CASSLDHSYEQYF
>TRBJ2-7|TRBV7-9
CASSLGETRYEQYF
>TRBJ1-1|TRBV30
CAWSVGVKGRNTEAFF
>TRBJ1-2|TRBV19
CASSGQGLNYGYTF
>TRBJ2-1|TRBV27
CASSFWAYKNEQFF
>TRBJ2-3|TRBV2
CAGELAGADTQYF
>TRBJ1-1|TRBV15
CAGASGPNTEAFF
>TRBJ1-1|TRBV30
CAWSVASQGTEAFF
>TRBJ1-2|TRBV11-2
CASSLGTIYGYTF
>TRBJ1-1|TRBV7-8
CASSLAARVNTEAFF
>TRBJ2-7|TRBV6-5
CASRRGIGEQYF
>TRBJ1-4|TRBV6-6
CASSDGRVGLFF
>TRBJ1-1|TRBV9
CASSGGEVGSEAFF
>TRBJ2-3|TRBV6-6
CAGRGVSTDTQYF
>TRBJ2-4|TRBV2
CASSEAQGSTAKNIQYF
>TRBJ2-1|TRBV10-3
CAISETWTGNGNEQFF
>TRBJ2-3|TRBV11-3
CASSPGTGISTDTQYF
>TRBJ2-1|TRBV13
CASSPGTSGRYEQFF
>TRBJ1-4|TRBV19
CASRGQGPALNEKLFF
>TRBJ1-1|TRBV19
CASSRGVGKSTEAFF
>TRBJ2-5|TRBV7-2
CASSLVGTDLPETQYF
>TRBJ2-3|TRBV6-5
CASSLTGTDTQYF
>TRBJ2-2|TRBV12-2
CASRLANSLDSMSTGELFF
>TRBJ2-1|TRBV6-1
CATQKGTSGSNEQFF
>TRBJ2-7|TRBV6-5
CASSSNSGGPSYEQYF
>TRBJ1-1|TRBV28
CASSLGHTEAFF
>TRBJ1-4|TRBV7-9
CASTDTGDMTNEKLFF
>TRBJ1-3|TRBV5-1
CASSLAGSGGNTIYF
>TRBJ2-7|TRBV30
CAWTDPGGYEQYF
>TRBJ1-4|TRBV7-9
CSSSRYLGQGATNEKLFF
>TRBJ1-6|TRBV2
CASRDWSSYNSPLHF
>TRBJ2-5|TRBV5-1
CASSLSGPYQETQYF
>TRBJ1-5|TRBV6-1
CASSPGRDGNQPQHF
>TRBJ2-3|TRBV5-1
CASSLEGTSTDTQYF
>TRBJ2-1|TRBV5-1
CASSLEGGGETNEQFF
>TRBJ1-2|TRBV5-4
CASSLLQGNYGYTF
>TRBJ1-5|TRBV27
CASSSGIFNQPQHF
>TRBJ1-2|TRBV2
CASSPPNFRQGSGYGYTF
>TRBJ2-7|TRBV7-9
CASGGAQAGTTYEQYF
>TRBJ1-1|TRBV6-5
CASSYQGFYTEAFF
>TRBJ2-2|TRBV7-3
CASSFKTGTPLNTGELFF
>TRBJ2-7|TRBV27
CASSLIASVQGNYEQYF
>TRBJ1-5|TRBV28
CASSLGSKAGGFNQPQHF
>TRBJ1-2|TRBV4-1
CASSQDSRRQNYGYTF
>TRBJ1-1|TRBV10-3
CAIRGPGFRDTEAFF
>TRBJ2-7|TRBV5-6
CASSPGDRGPYEQYF
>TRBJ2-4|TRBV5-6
CASSFGDRTKNIQYF
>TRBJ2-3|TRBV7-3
CASSLIGSDTQYF
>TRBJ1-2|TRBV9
CASSSPTENYGYPF
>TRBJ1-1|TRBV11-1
CASSPGQGSTEAFF
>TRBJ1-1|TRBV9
CASSPTDRGRAFF